Following are 29 T cell receptor beta chains from one sample sequenced in a study of radiotherapy plus CTLA-4 blockade in lung cancer. Data came from immunoSEQ multiplex PCR; TCRdb stores just in-frame clones and leaves some out. The profile shows tens of thousands of clones, 78% of them singletons. Sequencing used peripheral blood, obtained from a patient treated with radiotherapy plus ipilimumab. Source of these receptors: a human donor with non-small cell lung cancer who had a partial response to radiotherapy plus ipilimumab. Some clones in this sample may be carry-over from other donors' samples.

This chain links TRBV6-6 with TRBJ2-3; TRBD2 matches 11 bases. V was clipped by 6 bases and J by 4 bases; unmatched bases: 6. Germline-derived CDR1 and CDR2 are MNHNY and SVGAGI (reference sequence). CDR3 size: 15 residues. CDR3 DNA: TGTGCCAGCAGCCATACTAGCGGGAGACCAGATACGCAGTATTTT. Amino acid sequence: CASSHTSGRPDTQYF.

This clone was counted between two and nine times. The chain employs TRBV5-1 and TRBJ2-1, with 8 bases lining up with TRBD1. Trimming at V came to 0 bases and at J to 7 bases, leaving 9 bases not matched to a gene. This CDR3 is built from 16 residues. From germline, CDR1 is SGHRS and CDR2 YFSETQ. DNA of the CDR3: TGCGCCAGCAGCTTGGCCGTTGGGACAGGTTTGAATGAGCAGTTCTTC. Translated: CASSLAVGTGLNEQFF.

The sample holds one count of this clone. This chain links TRBV7-9 with TRBJ2-1, with TRBD2 matching over 15 bases. CDR1 is SEHNR, CDR2 FQNEAQ, per germline (reference sequence). This CDR3 comprises 18 residues. V dropped 5 bases and J dropped 8; count of bases not matched to a gene: 13. This CDR3 reads CASSLPRTSGRAIDEQFF. DNA for the CDR3: TGTGCCAGCAGCCTACCGAGGACTAGCGGGAGGGCCATAGATGAGCAGTTCTTC.

This rearrangement joins TRBV7-2 to TRBJ2-1, with D perhaps TRBD1 (9 bases). V was cut by 1 base and J by 8 bases, with 18 bases left in between. Germline-derived CDR1 and CDR2 are SGHTA and FQGNSA. The CDR3 consists of 16 residues. The CDR3 here is CASSLVQGAGRDEQFF. Written as DNA, the CDR3 is TGTGCCAGCAGCTTAGTACAGGGGGCCGGGAGGGATGAGCAGTTCTTC.

CDR3 DNA: TGTGCCAGCAGGGGGGGAGATCAGCCCCAGCATTTT. It encodes CASRGGDQPQHF. V usage is TRBV6-5 and J usage is TRBJ1-5; maybe TRBD1 (5 bases). The CDR3 runs to 12 residues. Deletions cut 6 bases from V and 5 bases from J, with 8 bases between. Germline CDR1 is MNHEY and CDR2 is SVGAGI.

In this sample, this clone turned up once. The V gene is TRBV7-2, the J gene TRBJ2-7; D is unresolved. Germline CDR1 SGHTA, CDR2 FQGNSA. Trimming took 3 bases from V and 2 from J, leaving 8 bases between them. The CDR3 extends over 13 amino acids. The CDR3 bases are TGTGCCAGCAGCTTTGGGCCTACCTACGAGCAGTACTTC. Translated: CASSFGPTYEQYF.

V gene TRBV5-5 combines with J gene TRBJ2-5; a weak D match, TRBD2 (5 bases). V was clipped by 0 bases and J by 11 bases, with 14 bases between them. CDR1 is SGHKS, CDR2 YYEKEE, per germline (reference sequence). This CDR3 is 13 amino acids long. CDR3 sequence reads: CASSLDGSGGQYF. CDR3 DNA sequence: TGTGCCAGCAGCTTGGACGGCTCGGGCGGGCAGTACTTC.

This clone was recorded once. Written as DNA, the CDR3 is TGCGCCAGCAGCTCTCTAGCGGGGGCGAACACCGGGGAGCTGTTTTTT. Translated, it gives CASSSLAGANTGELFF. The chain joins TRBV5-1 to TRBJ2-2, with TRBD2 matching over 10 bases. CDR1 is SGHRS, CDR2 YFSETQ, per germline. The CDR3 is 16 residues long. Trimming removed 3 bases from V and 0 bases from J; junction bases left unmatched: 2.

This chain links TRBV18 with TRBJ2-1; TRBD2 matches at 9 bases. The CDR3 runs 16 residues. CDR1 and CDR2 from the germline V gene are KGHSH and LQKENI. With V trimmed by 1 base and J by 4 bases, 5 bases remained unmatched. The CDR3 is CASSPQGLAGYNEQFF. CDR3 in DNA: TGTGCCAGCTCACCACAGGGACTAGCAGGTTACAATGAGCAGTTCTTC.

The chain employs TRBV7-3 and TRBJ2-1, with 10 bases matching TRBD2. The CDR3 sequence is 15 residues long. Germline lookup yields CDR1 SGHTA and CDR2 FQGTGA. V trimming: 3 bases; J trimming: 9 bases; junction bases outside the gene matches: 8. CDR3 nucleotide sequence: TGTGCCAGCAGCTTGGGTCTAGCGGGAGTCGGTGAGCAGTTCTTC. Translation gives CASSLGLAGVGEQFF.

V gene TRBV28 combines with J gene TRBJ1-2; tentative D call: TRBD1 (6 bases). The CDR3 runs 16 residues. V lost 1 base to trimming and J lost 1 base, with 13 bases between them. Per the germline V gene, CDR1 is MDHEN and CDR2 is SYDVKM. CDR3 nucleotide sequence: TGTGCCAGCAGTTTATTTGCAGGGGTGGATAACTATGGCTACACCTTC. Its protein is CASSLFAGVDNYGYTF.

The chain combines TRBV7-2 with TRBJ2-4, with D hard to call. The CDR3 has 12 residues. Germline CDR1 and CDR2: SGHTA and FQGNSA. V lost 1 base and J 11 bases, leaving 9 bases between the germline ends. CDR3 sequence (DNA): TGTGCCAGCAGCTTAGGCGGCAACGTTCAGTACTTC. Its protein is CASSLGGNVQYF.

This clone was seen just once. The rearrangement links TRBV5-1 to TRBJ2-1, with 8 positions matching TRBD1. The CDR3 is 14 amino acids. V gave up 2 bases and J gave up 8 bases; unmatched junction bases: 6. The germline gives CDR1 SGHRS, CDR2 YFSETQ. In nucleotides, the CDR3 is TGCGCCAGCAGCTTTGGACAGGGCTTGGATGAGCAGTTCTTC. Residues: CASSFGQGLDEQFF.

The chain employs TRBV2 and TRBJ1-6; TRBD1 is a possible D gene (5 bases). Trimming removed 2 bases from V and 10 bases from J, with 12 bases in between. Germline assignment: CDR1 SNHLY and CDR2 FYNNEI. The CDR3 contains 14 residues. CDR3 residues: CASSEQGLRSPLHF. CDR3 coding DNA: TGTGCCAGCAGTGAACAGGGTTTACGGTCACCCCTCCACTTT.

The chain carries TRBV28 and TRBJ2-5; 7 bases are shared with TRBD2. CDR1 and CDR2 from the germline V gene are MDHEN and SYDVKM. This CDR3 region has 13 residues. V lost 4 bases, J lost 7 bases, and 6 bases stayed unmatched. CDR3 DNA: TGTGCCAGCAGTTGGGGGGGATTAGCGACCCAGTACTTC. Translating gives CASSWGGLATQYF.

This chain connects TRBV4-3 to TRBJ1-2; TRBD1 matches at 7 bases. The germline V gene has CDR1 LGHNA and CDR2 YSLEER. The CDR3 runs to 15 residues. The J segment lost 4 bases and the V segment lost 0 bases, leaving 5 bases of the junction unmatched. CDR3 sequence: CASSQDFQGGYGYTF. In DNA, the CDR3 is TGCGCCAGCAGCCAAGATTTCCAGGGGGGCTATGGCTACACCTTC.

This clone is a singleton in its sample. The V and J genes are TRBV6-5 and TRBJ1-5; 7 bases agree with TRBD1. This CDR3 has 14 residues. J was trimmed by 6 bases and V by 4 bases; bases with no gene match: 6. From germline, CDR1 is MNHEY and CDR2 SVGAGI. CDR3 amino acids: CASSLEGGGQPQHF. CDR3 DNA sequence: TGTGCCAGCAGTTTAGAAGGGGGCGGTCAGCCCCAGCATTTT.

The rearrangement joins TRBV9 to TRBJ2-3; 11 bases are shared with TRBD2. Germline V CDR1 and CDR2: SGDLS, YYNGEE. This CDR3 is built from 16 residues. With V trimmed by 4 bases and J by 4 bases, 8 bases remained unmatched. CDR3: CASSPIAGGTADTQYF. In DNA, the CDR3 is TGTGCCAGCAGCCCAATAGCGGGGGGGACGGCAGATACGCAGTATTTT.

J is TRBJ1-6 and V is TRBV18; D is uncertain. Trimming pared 2 bases from V and 3 bases from J, leaving 8 bases between. The CDR3 runs to 15 residues. CDR1 KGHSH and CDR2 LQKENI come from the germline V gene. The CDR3 DNA reads as TGTGCCAGCTCACCATTCGCAGACTATAATTCACCCCTCCACTTT. Amino acid sequence: CASSPFADYNSPLHF.

This sequence joins TRBV29-1 and TRBJ2-7, with TRBD1 matching over 9 bases. CDR3 size: 13 residues. Germline CDR1 and CDR2: SQVTM and ANQGSEA. V lost 6 bases to trimming and J lost 9 bases; unmatched junction nucleotides: 12. This CDR3 reads CSVTGTGRLGQYF. The DNA for the CDR3 is TGCAGCGTCACCGGGACAGGGCGTTTAGGGCAGTACTTC.

The chain recombines TRBV7-9 with TRBJ2-1; TRBD1 agrees at 10 bases. Germline lookup yields CDR1 SEHNR and CDR2 FQNEAQ (reference sequence). V shed 5 bases and J 0 bases; nucleotides not matched to a gene: 4. CDR3 length: 16 amino acids. CDR3: CASSPWDRGSYNEQFF. The CDR3 DNA reads as TGTGCCAGCAGCCCATGGGACAGGGGCTCCTACAATGAGCAGTTCTTC.

This clone was observed a few times. The V gene is TRBV7-8, the J gene TRBJ1-2; the match to TRBD1 covers 7 bases. The germline V gene has CDR1 SGHVS and CDR2 FQNEAQ. Trimming cost V 5 bases and J 6 bases; bases outside gene matches: 9. The CDR3 spans 14 residues. CDR3 coding DNA: TGTGCCAGCAGCCTAACTCGACAGGGAGATGGCTACACCTTC. Its translation is CASSLTRQGDGYTF.

This chain uses TRBV9 with TRBJ1-1, with D perhaps TRBD1 (5 bases). Trimming stripped 0 bases from V and 1 base from J, with 10 bases between. Germline-derived CDR1 and CDR2 are SGDLS and YYNGEE. This CDR3 is built from 15 residues. CDR3 bases: TGTGCCAGCAGCGTAGGGGGAGGGGCGAACACTGAAGCTTTCTTT. Residues: CASSVGGGANTEAFF. Full variable domain (missing parts from reference TRBV9 and TRBJ1-1): DSGVTQTPKHLITATGQRVTLRCSPRSGDLSVYWYQQSLDQGLQFLIQYYNGEERAKGNILERFSAQQFPDLHSELNLSSLELGDSALYFCASSVGGGANTEAFFGQGTRLTVV.

V usage is TRBV6-4 and J usage is TRBJ2-3; the D gene is possibly TRBD2 (6 bases). This CDR3 is 13 amino acids long. The germline V gene encodes CDR1 MRHNA and CDR2 SNTAGT. Trimming cost V 8 bases and J 3 bases, with 12 bases left between them. CDR3 region: CASGAGSTDTQYF. The CDR3 nucleotides are TGTGCCAGCGGCGCGGGGTCAACAGATACGCAGTATTTT.

J is TRBJ2-7 and V is TRBV6-5, with D possibly matching TRBD1 (8 bases). In germline, CDR1 is MNHEY, CDR2 SVGAGI. The CDR3 is made up of 15 amino acids. V lost 6 bases and J 1 base, leaving 16 bases between the germline ends. The CDR3 bases are TGTGCCAGCAGGCCCACAGGGGGAGGGTCCTACGAGCAGTACTTC. This gives the protein CASRPTGGGSYEQYF.

This chain joins TRBV19 and TRBJ2-2; 7 bases fit TRBD2. This CDR3 comprises 15 residues. The V gene's germline CDR1 is LNHDA and CDR2 SQIVND (reference sequence). V gave up 5 bases and J gave up 0 bases; unmatched junction bases: 3. The CDR3 is CASSLAGANTGELFF. The CDR3, as DNA: TGTGCCAGTAGTCTTGCGGGGGCGAACACCGGGGAGCTGTTTTTT. The full variable domain, completed using reference TRBV19 and TRBJ2-2, is DGGITQSPKYLFRKEGQNVTLSCEQNLNHDAMYWYRQDPGQGLRLIYYSQIVNDFQKGDIAEGYSVSREKKESFPLTVTSAQKNPTAFYLCASSLAGANTGELFFGEGSRLTVL.

This clone was found a few times. The chain has TRBV4-1 and TRBJ2-7; TRBD1 aligns across 8 bases. V lost 5 bases, J lost 3 bases, and 6 bases stayed unmatched. The CDR3 runs to 14 residues. Germline V gene lookup returns CDR1 MGHRA and CDR2 YSYEKL. In nucleotides, the CDR3 is TGCGCCAGCAGCACAGTACAGGGGGTCTACGAGCAGTACTTC. As protein: CASSTVQGVYEQYF.

The chain is built from TRBV23-1 and TRBJ2-7; D might be TRBD1 (6 bases). TRBV23-1 is marked as an open reading frame, function uncertain. CDR3 length: 17 amino acids. V was pared by 2 bases and J by 5 bases, with 22 bases between. CDR3 in amino acids: CASSQPPTTGPRDEQYF. In DNA form, the CDR3 reads TGCGCCAGCAGTCAACCGCCCACGACAGGACCGAGGGACGAGCAGTACTTC.

J is TRBJ1-1 and V is TRBV11-3; D not certain. CDR1 is SGHNT and CDR2 is YENEEA in the germline V gene. The CDR3 covers 14 residues. V was shortened by 2 bases and J by 0 bases, with 7 bases between the two germline ends. CDR3 DNA: TGTGCCAGCAGCTTACCACCGGTGAACACTGAAGCTTTCTTT. Residues: CASSLPPVNTEAFF. Combining the CDR3 with reference TRBV11-3 and TRBJ1-1 gives the whole variable domain EAGVVQSPRYKIIEKKQPVAFWCNPISGHNTLYWYLQNLGQGPELLIRYENEEAVDDSQLPKDRFSAERLKGVDSTLKIQPAELGDSAVYLCASSLPPVNTEAFFGQGTRLTVV.